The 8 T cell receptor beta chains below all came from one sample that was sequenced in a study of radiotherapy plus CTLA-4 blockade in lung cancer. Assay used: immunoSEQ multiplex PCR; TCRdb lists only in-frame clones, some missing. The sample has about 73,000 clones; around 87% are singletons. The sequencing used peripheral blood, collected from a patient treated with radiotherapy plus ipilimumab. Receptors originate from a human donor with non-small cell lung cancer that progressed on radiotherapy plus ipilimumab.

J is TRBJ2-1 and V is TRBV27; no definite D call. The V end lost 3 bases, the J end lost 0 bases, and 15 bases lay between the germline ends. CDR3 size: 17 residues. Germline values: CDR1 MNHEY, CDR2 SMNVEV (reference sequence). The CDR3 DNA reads TGTGCCAGCAGTTTTACGAGGCGAGTAATCTCCTACAATGAGCAGTTCTTC. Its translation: CASSFTRRVISYNEQFF.

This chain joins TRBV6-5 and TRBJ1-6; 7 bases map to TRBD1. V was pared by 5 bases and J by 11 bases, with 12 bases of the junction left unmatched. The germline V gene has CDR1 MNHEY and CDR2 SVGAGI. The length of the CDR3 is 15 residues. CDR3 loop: CASSPWWQGEAPLHF. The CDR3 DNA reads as TGTGCCAGCAGTCCTTGGTGGCAGGGGGAGGCACCCCTCCACTTT.

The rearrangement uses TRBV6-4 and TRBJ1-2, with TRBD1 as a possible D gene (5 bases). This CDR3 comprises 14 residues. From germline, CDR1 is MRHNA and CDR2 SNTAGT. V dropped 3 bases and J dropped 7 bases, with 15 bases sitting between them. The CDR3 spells CASSEGTAGGGYTF. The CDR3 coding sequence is TGTGCCAGCAGTGAAGGGACTGCCGGGGGTGGCTACACCTTC.

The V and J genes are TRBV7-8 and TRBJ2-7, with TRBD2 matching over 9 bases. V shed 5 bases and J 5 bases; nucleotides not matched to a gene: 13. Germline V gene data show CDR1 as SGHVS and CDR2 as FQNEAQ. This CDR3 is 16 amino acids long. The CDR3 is CASSQSTGGGGHEQYV. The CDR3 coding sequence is TGTGCCAGCAGCCAAAGTACAGGCGGGGGGGGTCACGAGCAGTACGTC.

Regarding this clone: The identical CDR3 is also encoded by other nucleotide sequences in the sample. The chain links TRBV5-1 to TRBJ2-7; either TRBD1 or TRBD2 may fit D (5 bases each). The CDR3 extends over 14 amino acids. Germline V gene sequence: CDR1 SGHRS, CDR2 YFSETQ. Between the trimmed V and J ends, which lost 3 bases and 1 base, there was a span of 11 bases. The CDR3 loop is CASSSGTGSYEQYF. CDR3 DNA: TGCGCCAGCAGCTCCGGGACCGGATCCTACGAGCAGTACTTC.

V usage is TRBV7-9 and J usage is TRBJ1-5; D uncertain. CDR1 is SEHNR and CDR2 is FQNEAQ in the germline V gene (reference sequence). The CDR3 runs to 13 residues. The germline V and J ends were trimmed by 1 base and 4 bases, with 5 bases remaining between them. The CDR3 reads CASSLEENQPQHF. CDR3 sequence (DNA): TGTGCCAGCAGCTTAGAAGAAAATCAGCCCCAGCATTTT.

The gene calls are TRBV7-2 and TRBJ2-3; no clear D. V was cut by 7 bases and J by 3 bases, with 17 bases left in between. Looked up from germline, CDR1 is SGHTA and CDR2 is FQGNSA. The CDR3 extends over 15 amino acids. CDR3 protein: CASTLPQGGTDTQYF. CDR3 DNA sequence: TGTGCCAGCACGTTACCCCAAGGCGGTACAGATACGCAGTATTTT. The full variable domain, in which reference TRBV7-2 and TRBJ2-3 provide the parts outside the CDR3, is GAGVSQSPSNKVTEKGKDVELRCDPISGHTALYWYRQSLGQGLEFLIYFQGNSAPDKSGLPSDRFSAERTGGSVSTLTIQRTQQEDSAVYLCASTLPQGGTDTQYFGPGTRLTVL.

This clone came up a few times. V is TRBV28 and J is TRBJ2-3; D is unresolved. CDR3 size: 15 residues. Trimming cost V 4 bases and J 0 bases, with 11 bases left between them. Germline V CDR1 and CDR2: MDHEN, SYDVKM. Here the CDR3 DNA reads TGTGCCAGCAGTTCCCCCCGACCTAGCACAGATACGCAGTATTTT. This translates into CASSSPRPSTDTQYF.